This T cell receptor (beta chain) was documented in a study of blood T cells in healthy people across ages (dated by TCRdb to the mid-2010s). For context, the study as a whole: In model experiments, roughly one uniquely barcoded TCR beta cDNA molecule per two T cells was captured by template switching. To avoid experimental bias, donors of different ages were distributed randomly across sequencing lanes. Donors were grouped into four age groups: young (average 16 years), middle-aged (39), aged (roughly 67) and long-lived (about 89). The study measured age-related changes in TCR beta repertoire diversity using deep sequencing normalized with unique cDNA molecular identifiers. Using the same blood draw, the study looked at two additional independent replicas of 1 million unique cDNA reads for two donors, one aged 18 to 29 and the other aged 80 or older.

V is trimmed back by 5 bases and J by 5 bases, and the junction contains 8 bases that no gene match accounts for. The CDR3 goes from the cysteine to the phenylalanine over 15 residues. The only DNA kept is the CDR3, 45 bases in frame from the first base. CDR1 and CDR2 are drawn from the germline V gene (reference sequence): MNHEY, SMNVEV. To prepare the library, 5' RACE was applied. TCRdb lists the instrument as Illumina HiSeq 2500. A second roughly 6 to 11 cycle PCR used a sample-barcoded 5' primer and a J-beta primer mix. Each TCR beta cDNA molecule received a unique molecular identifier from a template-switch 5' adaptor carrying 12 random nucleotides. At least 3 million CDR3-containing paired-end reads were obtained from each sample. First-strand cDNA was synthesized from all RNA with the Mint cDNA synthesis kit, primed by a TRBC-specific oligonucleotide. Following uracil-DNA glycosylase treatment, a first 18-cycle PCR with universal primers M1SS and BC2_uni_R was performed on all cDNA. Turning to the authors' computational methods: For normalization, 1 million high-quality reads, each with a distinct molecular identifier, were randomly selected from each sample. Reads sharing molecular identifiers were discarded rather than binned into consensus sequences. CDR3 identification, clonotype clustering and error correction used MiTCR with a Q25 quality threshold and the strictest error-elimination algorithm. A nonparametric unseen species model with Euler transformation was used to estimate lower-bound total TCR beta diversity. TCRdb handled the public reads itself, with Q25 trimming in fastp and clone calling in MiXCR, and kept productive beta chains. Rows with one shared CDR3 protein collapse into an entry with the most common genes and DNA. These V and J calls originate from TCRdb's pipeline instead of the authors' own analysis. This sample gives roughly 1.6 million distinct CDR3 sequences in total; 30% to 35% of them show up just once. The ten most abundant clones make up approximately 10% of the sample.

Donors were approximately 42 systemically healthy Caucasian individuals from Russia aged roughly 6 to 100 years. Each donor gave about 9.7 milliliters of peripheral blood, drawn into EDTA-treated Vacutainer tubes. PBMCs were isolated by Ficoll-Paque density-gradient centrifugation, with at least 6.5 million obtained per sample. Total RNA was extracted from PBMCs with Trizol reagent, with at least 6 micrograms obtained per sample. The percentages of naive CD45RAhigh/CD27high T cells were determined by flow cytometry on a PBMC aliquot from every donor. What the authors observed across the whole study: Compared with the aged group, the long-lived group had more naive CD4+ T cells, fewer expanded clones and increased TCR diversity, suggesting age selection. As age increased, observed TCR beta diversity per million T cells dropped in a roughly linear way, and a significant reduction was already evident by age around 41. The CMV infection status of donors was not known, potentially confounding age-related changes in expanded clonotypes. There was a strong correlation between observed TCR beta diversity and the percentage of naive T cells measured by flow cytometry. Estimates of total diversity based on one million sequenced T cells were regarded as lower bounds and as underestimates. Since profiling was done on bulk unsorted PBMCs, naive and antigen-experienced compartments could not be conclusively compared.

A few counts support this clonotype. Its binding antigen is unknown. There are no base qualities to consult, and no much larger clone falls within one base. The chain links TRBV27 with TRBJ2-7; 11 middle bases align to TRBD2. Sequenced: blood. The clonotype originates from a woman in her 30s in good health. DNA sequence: TGTGCCAGCAGTGAGACAACTAGCGGGAGTGACGAGCAGTACTTC. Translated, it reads CASSETTSGSDEQYF.